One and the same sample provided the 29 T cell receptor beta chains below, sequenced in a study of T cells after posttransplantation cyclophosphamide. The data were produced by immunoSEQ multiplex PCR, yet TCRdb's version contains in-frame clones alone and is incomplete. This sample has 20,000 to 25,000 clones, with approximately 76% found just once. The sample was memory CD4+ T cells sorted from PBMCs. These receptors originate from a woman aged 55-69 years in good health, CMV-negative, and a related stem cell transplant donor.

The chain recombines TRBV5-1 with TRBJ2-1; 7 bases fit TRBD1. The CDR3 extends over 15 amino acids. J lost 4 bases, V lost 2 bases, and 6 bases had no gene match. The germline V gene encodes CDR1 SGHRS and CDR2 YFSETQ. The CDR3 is CASSLPATGYNEQFF. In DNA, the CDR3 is TGCGCCAGCAGCTTACCCGCGACAGGGTACAATGAGCAGTTCTTC.

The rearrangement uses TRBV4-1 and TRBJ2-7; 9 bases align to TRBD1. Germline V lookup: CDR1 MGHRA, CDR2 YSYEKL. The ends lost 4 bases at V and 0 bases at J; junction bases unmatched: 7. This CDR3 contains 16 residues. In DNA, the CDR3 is TGCGCCAGCAGCCCTTCGGGACAGGGCCTCTCCTACGAGCAGTACTTC. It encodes CASSPSGQGLSYEQYF.

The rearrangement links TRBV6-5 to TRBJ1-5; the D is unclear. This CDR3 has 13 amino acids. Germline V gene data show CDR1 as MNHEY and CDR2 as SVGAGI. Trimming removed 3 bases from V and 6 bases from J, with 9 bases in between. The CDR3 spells CASSYSGSQPQHF. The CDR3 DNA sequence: TGTGCCAGCAGTTATTCGGGGAGTCAGCCCCAGCATTTT.

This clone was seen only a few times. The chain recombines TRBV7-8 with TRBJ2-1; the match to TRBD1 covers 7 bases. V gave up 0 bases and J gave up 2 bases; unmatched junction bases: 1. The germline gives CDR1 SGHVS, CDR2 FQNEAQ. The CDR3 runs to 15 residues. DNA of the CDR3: TGTGCCAGCAGCTTAGCGAGGGGGCCCTACAATGAGCAGTTCTTC. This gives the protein CASSLARGPYNEQFF.

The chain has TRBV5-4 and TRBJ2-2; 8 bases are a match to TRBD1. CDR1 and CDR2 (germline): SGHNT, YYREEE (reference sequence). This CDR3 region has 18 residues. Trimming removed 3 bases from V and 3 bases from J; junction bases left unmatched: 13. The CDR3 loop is CASSSLNSGGADTGELFF. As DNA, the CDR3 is TGTGCCAGCAGCTCTTTAAACTCAGGGGGCGCGGACACCGGGGAGCTGTTTTTT.

The CDR3 is CASSPRGSSYNEQFF. CDR3 bases: TGTGCCAGCAGTCCTCGGGGGAGCTCCTACAATGAGCAGTTCTTC. The rearrangement joins TRBV28 to TRBJ2-1; D may be TRBD2 (6 bases). Between the trimmed V and J ends, which lost 5 bases and 0 bases, there was a span of 11 bases. There are 15 residues in the CDR3. Germline CDR1 MDHEN, CDR2 SYDVKM.

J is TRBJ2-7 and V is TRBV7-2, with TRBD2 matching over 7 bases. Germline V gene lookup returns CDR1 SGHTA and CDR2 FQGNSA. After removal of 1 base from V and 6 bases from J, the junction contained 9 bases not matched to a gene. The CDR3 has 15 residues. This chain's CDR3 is CASSLDVGGPGEQYF. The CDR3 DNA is TGTGCCAGCAGCTTAGATGTGGGAGGGCCAGGCGAGCAGTACTTC.

Here the CDR3 reads CASSLGSGGAYEQYF. For the CDR3, the DNA is TGCGCCAGCAGCTTGGGGAGCGGGGGGGCCTACGAGCAGTACTTC. V usage is TRBV5-1 and J usage is TRBJ2-7; 10 nucleotides align to TRBD2. J gave up 2 bases and V 0 bases, and 2 bases lay outside the gene matches. The germline gives CDR1 SGHRS, CDR2 YFSETQ. This CDR3 is built from 15 residues.

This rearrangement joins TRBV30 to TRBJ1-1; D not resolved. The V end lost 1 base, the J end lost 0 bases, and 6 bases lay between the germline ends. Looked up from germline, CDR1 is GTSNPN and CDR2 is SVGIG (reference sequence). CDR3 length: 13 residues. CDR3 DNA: TGTGCCTGGAGTGGAGACATGAACACTGAAGCTTTCTTT. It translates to CAWSGDMNTEAFF.

Written as DNA, the CDR3 is TGTGCCAGCAGCAAGCGGGACAGGTCGGCTGGAAACACCATATATTTT. Amino acids: CASSKRDRSAGNTIYF. The rearrangement joins TRBV14 to TRBJ1-3; 8 bases are a match to TRBD1. This CDR3 is 16 amino acids long. Germline trimming cut 5 bases from V and 2 bases from J; bases unmatched to any gene: 8. Looked up from germline, CDR1 is SGHDN and CDR2 is FVKESK.

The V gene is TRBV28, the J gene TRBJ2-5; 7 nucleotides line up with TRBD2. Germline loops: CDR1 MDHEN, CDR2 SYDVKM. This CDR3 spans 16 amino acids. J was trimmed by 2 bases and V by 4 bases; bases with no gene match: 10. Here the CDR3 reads CASSSPWSGTQETQYF. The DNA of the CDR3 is TGTGCCAGCAGTTCCCCTTGGAGCGGGACTCAAGAGACCCAGTACTTC. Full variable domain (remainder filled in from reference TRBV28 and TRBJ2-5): DVKVTQSSRYLVKRTGEKVFLECVQDMDHENMFWYRQDPGLGLRLIYFSYDVKMKEKGDIPEGYSVSREKKERFSLILESASTNQTSMYLCASSSPWSGTQETQYFGPGTRLLVL.

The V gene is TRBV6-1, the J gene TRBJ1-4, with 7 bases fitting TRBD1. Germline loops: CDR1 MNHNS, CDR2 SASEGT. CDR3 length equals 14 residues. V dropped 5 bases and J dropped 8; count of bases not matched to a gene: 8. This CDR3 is CASSNDRAREKLFF. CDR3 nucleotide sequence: TGTGCCAGCAGTAATGACAGGGCTAGGGAAAAACTGTTTTTT.

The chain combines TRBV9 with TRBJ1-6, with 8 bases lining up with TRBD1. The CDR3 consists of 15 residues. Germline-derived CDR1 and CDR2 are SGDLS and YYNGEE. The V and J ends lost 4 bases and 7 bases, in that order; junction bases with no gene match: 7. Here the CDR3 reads CASSPGQGGNSPLHF. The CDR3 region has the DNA TGTGCCAGCAGCCCCGGACAGGGAGGGAATTCACCCCTCCACTTT.

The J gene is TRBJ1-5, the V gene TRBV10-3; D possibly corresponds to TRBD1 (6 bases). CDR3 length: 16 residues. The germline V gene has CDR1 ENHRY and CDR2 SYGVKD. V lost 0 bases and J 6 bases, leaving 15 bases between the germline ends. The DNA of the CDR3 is TGTGCCATCAGTGAGTCGATCGGCGGGGGCGTTCAGCCCCAGCATTTT. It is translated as CAISESIGGGVQPQHF.

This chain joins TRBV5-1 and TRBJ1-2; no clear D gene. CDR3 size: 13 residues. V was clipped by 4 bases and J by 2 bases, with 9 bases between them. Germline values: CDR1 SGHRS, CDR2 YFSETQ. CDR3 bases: TGCGCCAGCAGCCTAGGACTGAACTATGGCTACACCTTC. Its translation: CASSLGLNYGYTF. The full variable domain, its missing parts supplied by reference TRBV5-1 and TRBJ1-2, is KAGVTQTPRYLIKTRGQQVTLSCSPISGHRSVSWYQQTPGQGLQFLFEYFSETQRNKGNFPGRFSGRQFSNSRSEMNVSTLELGDSALYLCASSLGLNYGYTFGSGTRLTVV.

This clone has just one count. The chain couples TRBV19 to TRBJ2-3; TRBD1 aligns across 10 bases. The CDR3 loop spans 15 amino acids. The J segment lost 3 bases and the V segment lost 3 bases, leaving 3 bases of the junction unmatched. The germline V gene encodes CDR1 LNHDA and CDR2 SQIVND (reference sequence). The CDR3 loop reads CASSMPGQGTDTQYF. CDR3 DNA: TGTGCCAGTAGTATGCCGGGACAGGGGACAGATACGCAGTATTTT.

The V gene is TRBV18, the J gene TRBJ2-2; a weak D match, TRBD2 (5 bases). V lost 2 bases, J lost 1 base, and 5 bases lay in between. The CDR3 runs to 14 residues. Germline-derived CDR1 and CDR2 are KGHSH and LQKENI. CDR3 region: CASSPGLNTGELFF. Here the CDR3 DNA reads TGTGCCAGCTCACCAGGACTGAACACCGGGGAGCTGTTTTTT.

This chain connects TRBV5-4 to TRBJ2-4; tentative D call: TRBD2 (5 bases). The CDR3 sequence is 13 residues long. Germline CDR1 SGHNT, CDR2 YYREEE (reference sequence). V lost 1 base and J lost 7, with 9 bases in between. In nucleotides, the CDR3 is TGTGCCAGCAGCTTGTGGACTCGGAACATTCAGTACTTC. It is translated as CASSLWTRNIQYF.

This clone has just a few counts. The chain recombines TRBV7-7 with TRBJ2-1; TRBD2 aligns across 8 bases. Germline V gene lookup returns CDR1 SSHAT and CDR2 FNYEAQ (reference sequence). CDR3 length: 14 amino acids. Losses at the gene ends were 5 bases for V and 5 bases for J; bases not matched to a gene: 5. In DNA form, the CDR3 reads TGTGCCAGCAGCGCCTCTAGCGGGCACAATGAGCAGTTCTTC. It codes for CASSASSGHNEQFF. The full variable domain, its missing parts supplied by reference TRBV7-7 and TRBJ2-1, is GAGVSQSPRYKVTKRGQDVTLRCDPISSHATLYWYQQALGQGPEFLTYFNYEAQPDKSGLPSDRFSAERPEGSISTLTIQRTEQRDSAMYRCASSASSGHNEQFFGPGTRLTVL.

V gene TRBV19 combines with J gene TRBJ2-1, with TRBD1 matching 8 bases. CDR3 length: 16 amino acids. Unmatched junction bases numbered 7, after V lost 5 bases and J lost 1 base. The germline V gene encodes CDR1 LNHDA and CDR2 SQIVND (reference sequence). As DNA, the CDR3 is TGTGCCAGTAGTGCCCCAGGGGGCGGATCCTACAATGAGCAGTTCTTC. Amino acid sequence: CASSAPGGGSYNEQFF.

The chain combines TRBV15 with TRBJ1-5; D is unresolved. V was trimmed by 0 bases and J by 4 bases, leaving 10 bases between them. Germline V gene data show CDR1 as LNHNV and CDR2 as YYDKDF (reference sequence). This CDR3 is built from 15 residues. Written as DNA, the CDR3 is TGTGCCACCAGCAGAGATCACGCGACAAATCAGCCCCAGCATTTT. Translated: CATSRDHATNQPQHF.

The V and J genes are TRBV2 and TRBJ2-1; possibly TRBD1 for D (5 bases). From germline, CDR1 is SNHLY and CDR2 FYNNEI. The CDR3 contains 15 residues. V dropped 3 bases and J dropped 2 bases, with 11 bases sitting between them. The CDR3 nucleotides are TGTGCCAGCAGTGAGAACCAGGGTACCTACAATGAGCAGTTCTTC. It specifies CASSENQGTYNEQFF.

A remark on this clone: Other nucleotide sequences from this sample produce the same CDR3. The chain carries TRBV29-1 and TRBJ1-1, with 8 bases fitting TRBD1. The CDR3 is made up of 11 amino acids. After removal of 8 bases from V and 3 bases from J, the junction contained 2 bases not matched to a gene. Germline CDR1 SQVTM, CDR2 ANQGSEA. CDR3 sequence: CSIQGDTEAFF. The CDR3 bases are TGCAGCATACAGGGGGACACTGAAGCTTTCTTT.

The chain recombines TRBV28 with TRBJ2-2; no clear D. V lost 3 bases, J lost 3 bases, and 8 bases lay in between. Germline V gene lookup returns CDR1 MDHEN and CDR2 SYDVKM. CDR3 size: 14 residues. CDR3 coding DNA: TGTGCCAGCAGTTTGCGGTCTTACACCGGGGAGCTGTTTTTT. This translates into CASSLRSYTGELFF.

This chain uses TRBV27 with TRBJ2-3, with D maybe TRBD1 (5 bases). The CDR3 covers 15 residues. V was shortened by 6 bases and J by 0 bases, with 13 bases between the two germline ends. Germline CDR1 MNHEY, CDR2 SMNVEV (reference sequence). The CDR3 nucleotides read TGTGCCAGCAGCCCCGGACACCTTAGCACAGATACGCAGTATTTT. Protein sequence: CASSPGHLSTDTQYF.

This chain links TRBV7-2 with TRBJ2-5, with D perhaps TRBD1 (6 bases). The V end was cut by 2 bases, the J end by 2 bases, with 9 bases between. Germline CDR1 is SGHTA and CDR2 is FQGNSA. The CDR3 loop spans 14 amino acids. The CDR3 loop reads CASSLSRGQETQYF. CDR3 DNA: TGTGCCAGCAGCTTATCTAGGGGGCAAGAGACCCAGTACTTC. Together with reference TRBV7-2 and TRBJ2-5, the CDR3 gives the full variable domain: GAGVSQSPSNKVTEKGKDVELRCDPISGHTALYWYRQSLGQGLEFLIYFQGNSAPDKSGLPSDRFSAERTGGSVSTLTIQRTQQEDSAVYLCASSLSRGQETQYFGPGTRLLVL.

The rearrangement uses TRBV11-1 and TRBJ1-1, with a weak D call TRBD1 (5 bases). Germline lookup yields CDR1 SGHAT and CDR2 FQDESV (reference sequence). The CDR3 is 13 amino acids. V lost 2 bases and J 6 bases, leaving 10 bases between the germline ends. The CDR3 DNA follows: TGTGCCAGCAGCTTAATTGGGGGGTCTGAAGCTTTCTTT. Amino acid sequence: CASSLIGGSEAFF.

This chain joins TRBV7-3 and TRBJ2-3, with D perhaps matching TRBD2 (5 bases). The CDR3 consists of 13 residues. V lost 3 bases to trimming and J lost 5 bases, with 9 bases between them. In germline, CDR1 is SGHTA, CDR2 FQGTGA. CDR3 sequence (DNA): TGTGCCAGCAGCTTCAGACGGGGAGATACGCAGTATTTT. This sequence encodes CASSFRRGDTQYF.

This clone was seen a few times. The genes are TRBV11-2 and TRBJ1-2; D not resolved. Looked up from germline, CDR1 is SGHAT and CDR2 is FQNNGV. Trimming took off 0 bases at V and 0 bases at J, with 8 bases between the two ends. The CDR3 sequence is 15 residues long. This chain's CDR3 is CASSLESSSNYGYTF. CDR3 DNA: TGTGCCAGCAGCTTAGAAAGCTCTTCTAACTATGGCTACACCTTC.